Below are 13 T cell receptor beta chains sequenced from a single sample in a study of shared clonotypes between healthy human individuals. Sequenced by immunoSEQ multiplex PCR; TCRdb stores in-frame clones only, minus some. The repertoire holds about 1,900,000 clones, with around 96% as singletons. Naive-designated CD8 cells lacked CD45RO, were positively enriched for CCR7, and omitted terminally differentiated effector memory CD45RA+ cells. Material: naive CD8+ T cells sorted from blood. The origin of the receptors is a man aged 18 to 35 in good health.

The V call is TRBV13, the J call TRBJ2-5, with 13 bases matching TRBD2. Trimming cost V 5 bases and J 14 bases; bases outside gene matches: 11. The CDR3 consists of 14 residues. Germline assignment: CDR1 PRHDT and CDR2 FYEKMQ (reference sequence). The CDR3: CASSTGLAGELSYF. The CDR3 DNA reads TGTGCCAGCAGCACCGGACTAGCGGGGGAGCTCTCTTACTTC.

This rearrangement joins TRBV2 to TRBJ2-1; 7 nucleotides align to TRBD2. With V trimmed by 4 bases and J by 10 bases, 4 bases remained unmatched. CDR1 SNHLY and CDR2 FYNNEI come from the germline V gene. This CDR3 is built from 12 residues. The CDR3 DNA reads TGTGCCAGCAGTGGACTAGCCTCCGAGCAGTTCTTC. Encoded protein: CASSGLASEQFF.

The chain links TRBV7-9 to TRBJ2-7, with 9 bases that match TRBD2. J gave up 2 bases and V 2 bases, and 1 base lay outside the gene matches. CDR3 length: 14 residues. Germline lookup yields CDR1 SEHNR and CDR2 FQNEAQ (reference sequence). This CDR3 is CASSLSSGAYEQYF. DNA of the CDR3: TGTGCCAGCAGCTTATCTAGCGGGGCCTACGAGCAGTACTTC.

In nucleotides, the CDR3 is TGTGCCAGCAGTTTTGGTGGTGGGGCGGGCTACACCTTC. This encodes CASSFGGGAGYTF. This chain connects TRBV28 to TRBJ1-2; D possibly corresponds to TRBD1 (5 bases). The V end lost 3 bases, the J end lost 8 bases, and 13 bases lay between the germline ends. CDR1 MDHEN and CDR2 SYDVKM come from the germline V gene. The CDR3 runs to 13 residues.

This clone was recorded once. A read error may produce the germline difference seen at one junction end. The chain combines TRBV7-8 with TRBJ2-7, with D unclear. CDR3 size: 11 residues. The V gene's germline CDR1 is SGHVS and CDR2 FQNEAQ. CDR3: CASSSGPGMDF. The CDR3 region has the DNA TGTGCCAGCAGCTCCGGACCTGGGATGGACTTC.

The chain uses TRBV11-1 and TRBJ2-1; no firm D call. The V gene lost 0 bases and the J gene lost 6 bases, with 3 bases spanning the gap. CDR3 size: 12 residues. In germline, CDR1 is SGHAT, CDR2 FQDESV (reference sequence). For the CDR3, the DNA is TGTGCCAGCAGCTTAGCCTCCAATGAGCAGTTCTTC. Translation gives CASSLASNEQFF. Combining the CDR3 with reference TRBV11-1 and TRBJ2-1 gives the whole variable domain EAEVAQSPRYKITEKSQAVAFWCDPISGHATLYWYRQILGQGPELLVQFQDESVVDDSQLPKDRFSAERLKGVDSTLKIQPAELGDSAMYLCASSLASNEQFFGPGTRLTVL.

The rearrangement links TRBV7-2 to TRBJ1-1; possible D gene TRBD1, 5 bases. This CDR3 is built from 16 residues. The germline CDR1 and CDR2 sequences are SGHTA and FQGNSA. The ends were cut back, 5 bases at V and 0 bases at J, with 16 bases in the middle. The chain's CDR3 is CASSAGTEAVNTEAFF. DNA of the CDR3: TGTGCCAGCAGCGCCGGGACGGAAGCCGTGAACACTGAAGCTTTCTTT.

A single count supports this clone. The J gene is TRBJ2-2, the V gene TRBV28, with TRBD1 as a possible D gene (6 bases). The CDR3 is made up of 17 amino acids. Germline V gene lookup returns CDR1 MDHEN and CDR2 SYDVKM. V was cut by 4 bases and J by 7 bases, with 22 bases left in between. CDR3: CASSSLWGRTDGGELFF. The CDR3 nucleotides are TGTGCCAGCAGTTCTCTATGGGGCCGGACAGACGGCGGGGAGCTGTTTTTT.

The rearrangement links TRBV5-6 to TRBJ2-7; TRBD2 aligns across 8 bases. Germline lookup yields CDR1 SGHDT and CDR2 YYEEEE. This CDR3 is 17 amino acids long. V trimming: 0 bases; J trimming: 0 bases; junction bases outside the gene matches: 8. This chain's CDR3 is CASSLELGLAGSYEQYF. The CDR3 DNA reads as TGTGCCAGCAGCTTGGAACTAGGCCTAGCGGGCTCCTACGAGCAGTACTTC. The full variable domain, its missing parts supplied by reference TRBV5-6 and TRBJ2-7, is DAGVTQSPTHLIKTRGQQVTLRCSPKSGHDTVSWYQQALGQGPQFIFQYYEEEERQRGNFPDRFSGHQFPNYSSELNVNALLLGDSALYLCASSLELGLAGSYEQYFGPGTRLTVT.

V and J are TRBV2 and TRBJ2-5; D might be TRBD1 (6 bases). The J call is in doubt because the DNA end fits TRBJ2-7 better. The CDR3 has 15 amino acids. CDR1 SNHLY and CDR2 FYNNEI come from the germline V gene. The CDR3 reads CASSEGAGEIYEQYF. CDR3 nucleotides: TGTGCCAGCAGTGAAGGAGCAGGGGAAATCTACGAGCAGTACTTC.

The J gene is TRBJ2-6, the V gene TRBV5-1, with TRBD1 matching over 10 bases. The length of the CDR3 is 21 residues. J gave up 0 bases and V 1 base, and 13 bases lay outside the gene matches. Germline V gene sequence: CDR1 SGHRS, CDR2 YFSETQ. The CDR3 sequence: CASSLFGTGDPLSSGANVLTF. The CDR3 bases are TGCGCCAGCAGCTTGTTCGGGACAGGGGACCCACTGAGCTCTGGGGCCAACGTCCTGACTTTC.

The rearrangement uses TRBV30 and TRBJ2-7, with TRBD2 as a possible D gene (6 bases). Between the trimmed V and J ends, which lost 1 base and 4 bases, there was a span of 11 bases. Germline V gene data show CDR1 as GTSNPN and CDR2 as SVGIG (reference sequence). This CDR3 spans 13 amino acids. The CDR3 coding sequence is TGTGCCTGGAGTGCGGGGGACCTTTACGAGCAGTACTTC. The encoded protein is CAWSAGDLYEQYF.

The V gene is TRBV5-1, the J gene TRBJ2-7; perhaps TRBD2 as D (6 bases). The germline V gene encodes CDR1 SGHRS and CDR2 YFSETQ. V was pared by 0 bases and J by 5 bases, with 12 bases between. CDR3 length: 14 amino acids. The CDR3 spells CASSLEEGWDEQYF. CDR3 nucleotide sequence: TGCGCCAGCAGCTTGGAGGAGGGGTGGGACGAGCAGTACTTC.